This T cell receptor (beta chain) was found in a study of blood T cell repertoires in COVID-19. Across the study: Acute and convalescent COVID-19 specimens originated in the United States, Italy and Spain.

Only in-frame clones appear in the TCRdb table, and some are missing; sequencing was by immunoSEQ multiplex PCR. The repertoire includes 190,000 or so clones, over 75% of them detected once, and about 13% sits in the top ten. CDR3 length equals 17 residues. V lost 4 bases to trimming and J lost 3 bases; unmatched junction nucleotides: 7. The germline CDR1 and CDR2 sequences are MNHEY and SVGEGT. Sample: peripheral blood. The chain employs TRBV6-2 or TRBV6-3 and TRBJ2-1; 12 positions agree with TRBD1. The receptor comes from a man between 50 and 59 years old who had recovered from COVID-19. CDR3 bases: TGTGCCAGCAGTTGGGGGACAGGGGGCGCGGACTACAATGAGCAGTTCTTC. It encodes CASSWGTGGADYNEQFF.